A single sample is the source of the 27 T cell receptor beta chains below, sequenced in a study of cytomegalovirus exposure and HLA in healthy donors (dated by TCRdb to between 2016 and 2019). The library was made by the immunoSEQ multiplex PCR assay. Not all clones reach the TCRdb copy of this immuneACCESS table, which keeps in-frame sequences only. Checked studies attribute under half of the gap to unresolved V genes and leave the rest unexplained. The sample table contains 200,000 or so clones; only one count was recorded for roughly 82% of them. Clones ranked in the top ten supply roughly 7% of the sample. Input material: PBMCs. The receptors were gathered from a man aged 18 to 30 in good health and CMV-seropositive.

This chain connects TRBV9 to TRBJ2-5; D may be TRBD2 (5 bases). This CDR3 is 15 amino acids long. Per the germline V gene, CDR1 is SGDLS and CDR2 is YYNGEE. V dropped 1 base and J dropped 1 base, with 11 bases sitting between them. CDR3 DNA sequence: TGTGCCAGCAGCGTAATTGGTAGCGCCCAAGAGACCCAGTACTTC. Translated: CASSVIGSAQETQYF. Variable domain in full (rest from reference TRBV9 and TRBJ2-5): DSGVTQTPKHLITATGQRVTLRCSPRSGDLSVYWYQQSLDQGLQFLIQYYNGEERAKGNILERFSAQQFPDLHSELNLSSLELGDSALYFCASSVIGSAQETQYFGPGTRLLVL.

In its sample, this clone was seen once. This chain links TRBV11-3 with TRBJ2-3, with D unclear. The CDR3 totals 13 residues. V shed 3 bases and J shed 3 bases, with 7 bases lying between them. Germline V gives CDR1 SGHNT, CDR2 YENEEA. CDR3 amino acids: CASSLVRTDTQYF. For the CDR3, the DNA is TGTGCCAGCAGCTTGGTCCGGACAGATACGCAGTATTTT.

The genes are TRBV29-1 and TRBJ2-2; 10 bases agree with TRBD1. The CDR3 sequence is 13 residues long. Germline V gene sequence: CDR1 SQVTM, CDR2 ANQGSEA. V shed 6 bases and J 7 bases; nucleotides not matched to a gene: 5. The chain's CDR3 is CSVDRGQNGELFF. The CDR3 region has the DNA TGCAGCGTCGACAGGGGGCAAAACGGGGAGCTGTTTTTT.

In its sample, this clone was seen a few times. This rearrangement joins TRBV6-1 to TRBJ1-1; 9 bases match TRBD1. The V gene end was trimmed by 6 bases and the J gene end by 5 bases; junction bases not matched to a gene: 7. This CDR3 comprises 14 residues. Germline lookup yields CDR1 MNHNS and CDR2 SASEGT. The CDR3 region has the DNA TGTGCCAGCAGGGGGGGGACAGGGAAGACTGAAGCTTTCTTT. It is translated as CASRGGTGKTEAFF.

This clone was detected a few times. The chain uses TRBV29-1 and TRBJ1-1; D call uncertain. V lost 6 bases and J 2 bases, leaving 10 bases between the germline ends. Per germline, CDR1 SQVTM and CDR2 ANQGSEA. The CDR3 loop spans 12 amino acids. CDR3 bases: TGCAGCGTATCCCGGGATAACACTGAAGCTTTCTTT. It codes for CSVSRDNTEAFF.

The chain's CDR3 is CASSFLLENEQFF. CDR3 sequence (DNA): TGTGCCAGCAGCTTTTTACTAGAAAATGAGCAGTTCTTC. The rearrangement links TRBV7-8 to TRBJ2-1, with D maybe TRBD2 (5 bases). Germline values: CDR1 SGHVS, CDR2 FQNEAQ. The CDR3 spans 13 residues. The germline V and J ends were trimmed by 3 bases and 7 bases, with 10 bases remaining between them.

The chain employs TRBV29-1 and TRBJ2-4; 11 nucleotides agree with TRBD2. Germline lookup yields CDR1 SQVTM and CDR2 ANQGSEA. The CDR3 runs 15 residues. With 7 bases clipped from V and 1 base from J, the junction kept 6 bases outside the gene matches. DNA for the CDR3: TGCAGCGGGGTACTAGCGGGAGCGGCCAAAAACATTCAGTACTTC. Amino acid sequence: CSGVLAGAAKNIQYF.

V gene TRBV5-4 combines with J gene TRBJ1-2, with D possibly TRBD1 on 6 matching bases. The germline V gene has CDR1 SGHNT and CDR2 YYREEE (reference sequence). CDR3 length equals 13 residues. The V end lost 0 bases, the J end lost 8 bases, and 11 bases lay between the germline ends. The CDR3, as DNA: TGTGCCAGCAGCTTGGTTGGGGGCTCGGGCTACACCTTC. It specifies CASSLVGGSGYTF.

The genes are TRBV9 and TRBJ2-7; 9 bases map to TRBD1. Germline CDR1 reads SGDLS; CDR2 reads YYNGEE. The CDR3 loop spans 17 amino acids. J was trimmed by 2 bases and V by 0 bases; bases with no gene match: 9. DNA of the CDR3: TGTGCCAGCAGCGTAGGAACCGGGACAGGGATCACCTACGAGCAGTACTTC. It yields the protein CASSVGTGTGITYEQYF.

This clone occurred a few times. This chain uses TRBV6-5 with TRBJ2-1; 7 positions match TRBD2. This CDR3 is 15 amino acids long. Trimming took 6 bases from V and 4 from J; bases not matched to a gene: 9. The V gene's germline CDR1 is MNHEY and CDR2 SVGAGI. CDR3 nucleotides: TGTGCCAGCAGCCTCGGGGAGGGAGGATACAATGAGCAGTTCTTC. The encoded protein is CASSLGEGGYNEQFF.

This sequence joins TRBV15 and TRBJ2-1; 11 nucleotides align to TRBD2. CDR3 length equals 14 residues. Losses at the gene ends were 6 bases for V and 6 bases for J; bases not matched to a gene: 4. Germline CDR1 and CDR2: LNHNV and YYDKDF (reference sequence). CDR3 sequence reads: CATSWLAGGNEQFF. The DNA for the CDR3 is TGTGCCACCAGTTGGCTAGCGGGAGGCAATGAGCAGTTCTTC.

The chain joins TRBV30 to TRBJ1-2; D is perhaps TRBD1 (6 bases). Germline V gives CDR1 GTSNPN, CDR2 SVGIG (reference sequence). The CDR3 is made up of 16 amino acids. V was trimmed by 0 bases and J by 4 bases, leaving 18 bases between them. Here the CDR3 reads CAWSVLSRGASYGYTF. The DNA for the CDR3 is TGTGCCTGGAGTGTATTGTCGCGGGGGGCTAGCTATGGCTACACCTTC.

Points on this clone: One end of the junction varies from germline; a read error may be responsible. The chain combines TRBV28 with TRBJ1-5; 8 positions agree with TRBD1. The germline gives CDR1 MDHEN, CDR2 SYDVKM. The CDR3 is 13 residues long. The CDR3 here is CASSLGGQDLLSF. CDR3 nucleotide sequence: TGTGCCAGCAGCTTGGGGGGACAGGACCTTCTATCTTTT.

V is TRBV2 and J is TRBJ1-2; 8 nucleotides line up with TRBD1. This CDR3 region has 15 residues. The junction had 9 bases not matched to a gene; V was cut back by 5 bases and J by 4 bases. The germline V gene encodes CDR1 SNHLY and CDR2 FYNNEI. The CDR3 coding sequence is TGTGCCAGCAGTTCGACGGGACAGGCGAGCTATGGCTACACCTTC. Translating it yields CASSSTGQASYGYTF. Together with reference TRBV2 and TRBJ1-2, the CDR3 gives the full variable domain: EPEVTQTPSHQVTQMGQEVILRCVPISNHLYFYWYRQILGQKVEFLVSFYNNEISEKSEIFDDQFSVERPDGSNFTLKIRSTKLEDSAMYFCASSSTGQASYGYTFGSGTRLTVV.

The CDR3 loop is CAISAPGRDTGELFF. As DNA, the CDR3 is TGTGCCATCAGTGCCCCGGGGAGGGACACCGGGGAGCTGTTTTTT. The gene calls are TRBV10-3 and TRBJ2-2, with TRBD2 matching over 7 bases. V was clipped by 4 bases and J by 3 bases; unmatched bases: 5. The CDR3 runs to 15 residues. Germline-derived CDR1 and CDR2 are ENHRY and SYGVKD.

This sequence joins TRBV5-6 and TRBJ2-3; D unclear. This CDR3 has 14 residues. V was cut by 4 bases and J by 2 bases, with 11 bases left in between. The germline CDR1 and CDR2 sequences are SGHDT and YYEEEE. CDR3 in amino acids: CASSPTFSTDTQYF. The CDR3 nucleotides are TGTGCCAGCAGCCCGACTTTCTCCACAGATACGCAGTATTTT.

The chain combines TRBV29-1 with TRBJ2-2; 8 bases align to TRBD1. J was trimmed by 3 bases and V by 0 bases; bases with no gene match: 6. Germline CDR1 and CDR2: SQVTM and ANQGSEA. CDR3 length: 16 residues. The CDR3 here is CSVEDRTGWDTGELFF. Written as DNA, the CDR3 is TGCAGCGTTGAAGATCGGACAGGGTGGGACACCGGGGAGCTGTTTTTT.

This chain links TRBV4-3 with TRBJ2-7; D is uncertain. Germline CDR1 is LGHNA and CDR2 is YSLEER. The V gene lost 0 bases and the J gene lost 6 bases, with 9 bases spanning the gap. The CDR3 sequence is 13 residues long. The CDR3 reads CASSQDHLAEQYF. The DNA of the CDR3 is TGCGCCAGCAGCCAAGACCATTTAGCCGAGCAGTACTTC.

The genes are TRBV25-1 and TRBJ1-1; a weak D match, TRBD1 (5 bases). Between the trimmed V and J ends, which lost 2 bases and 1 base, there was a span of 11 bases. CDR1 MGHDK and CDR2 SYGVNS come from the germline V gene. The CDR3 is 15 residues long. The CDR3 here is CASSETGLQNTEAFF. The CDR3 DNA follows: TGTGCCAGCAGTGAAACGGGACTCCAGAACACTGAAGCTTTCTTT.

This clone was picked up one time. The chain is built from TRBV29-1 and TRBJ2-7, with 8 bases matching TRBD1. V gave up 1 base and J gave up 0 bases; unmatched junction bases: 8. CDR1 is SQVTM, CDR2 ANQGSEA, per germline. This CDR3 is built from 16 residues. CDR3 loop: CSVEVADRAYSYEQYF. The CDR3, as DNA: TGCAGCGTTGAAGTTGCGGACAGGGCTTACTCCTACGAGCAGTACTTC.

V and J are TRBV6-1 and TRBJ2-1; D not resolved. V lost 7 bases, J lost 7 bases, and 20 bases lay in between. The CDR3 is 15 residues long. Per germline, CDR1 MNHNS and CDR2 SASEGT. This CDR3 reads CASTNDLGSWNEQFF. CDR3 bases: TGTGCCAGCACTAATGACTTGGGTTCCTGGAATGAGCAGTTCTTC.

This chain joins TRBV29-1 and TRBJ2-1, with TRBD2 matching 7 bases. This CDR3 region has 14 residues. V gave up 7 bases and J gave up 4 bases; unmatched junction bases: 10. Looked up from germline, CDR1 is SQVTM and CDR2 is ANQGSEA. The CDR3 region has the DNA TGCAGCGGGGTCCCCGGGACTACATACAATGAGCAGTTCTTC. It specifies CSGVPGTTYNEQFF.

The chain employs TRBV5-1 and TRBJ2-7, with TRBD2 identical over 13 bases. After removal of 2 bases from V and 6 bases from J, the junction contained 5 bases not matched to a gene. The germline V gene has CDR1 SGHRS and CDR2 YFSETQ. This CDR3 region has 15 residues. CDR3 DNA: TGCGCCAGCAGCTTCGGGACTAGCGGGATTGGCGAGCAGTACTTC. Its protein is CASSFGTSGIGEQYF.

The V and J genes are TRBV11-2 and TRBJ2-3; 9 bases fit TRBD2. Germline loops: CDR1 SGHAT, CDR2 FQNNGV. Losses at the gene ends were 5 bases for V and 5 bases for J; bases not matched to a gene: 11. CDR3 length: 16 amino acids. In nucleotides, the CDR3 is TGTGCCAGCAGCCTACTAGCGGGTGTCCTCGGAGATACGCAGTATTTT. It encodes CASSLLAGVLGDTQYF.

This clone turned up a few times. This chain uses TRBV27 with TRBJ1-2; weak D call: TRBD1 (6 bases). There are 13 residues in the CDR3. In germline, CDR1 is MNHEY, CDR2 SMNVEV (reference sequence). Trimming shortened V by 6 bases and J by 4 bases, and 12 bases separated the two germline ends. The CDR3 reads CASSLQGIYGYTF. In DNA, the CDR3 is TGTGCCAGCAGCCTCCAGGGGATCTATGGCTACACCTTC.

This clone has just one count. This chain's CDR3 is CASSLAVWRLSDQETQYF. CDR3 sequence (DNA): TGTGCCAGCAGCTTAGCGGTTTGGAGACTTTCCGACCAAGAGACCCAGTACTTC. The chain joins TRBV7-8 to TRBJ2-5; no definite D call. There are 18 residues in the CDR3. Germline V gives CDR1 SGHVS, CDR2 FQNEAQ. The ends were cut back, 0 bases at V and 0 bases at J, with 17 bases in the middle.

CDR3 loop: CASTAGTSAGETQYF. DNA for the CDR3: TGTGCCAGCACCGCCGGGACTAGCGCGGGGGAGACCCAGTACTTC. This chain connects TRBV27 to TRBJ2-5; 10 bases line up with TRBD2. From germline, CDR1 is MNHEY and CDR2 SMNVEV (reference sequence). CDR3 length equals 15 residues. With V trimmed by 7 bases and J by 5 bases, 10 bases remained unmatched.